Sequencing of this T cell receptor beta chain was carried out in a study of early T cells in non-severe SARS-CoV-2 infection. TCRdb passed the 5' RACE reads through MiXCR, listing each CDR3 protein once. The repertoire holds around 31,000 distinct CDR3 sequences, with less than 10% as singletons. Trimming at V came to 2 bases and at J to 1 base, leaving 3 bases not matched to a gene. This CDR3 comprises 15 residues. Germline loops: CDR1 DFQATT, CDR2 SNEGSKA (reference sequence). Findings of the study overall: The study's VDJdb matching favored anti-spike CD8 responses and missed private and CD4 specificities.

This clonotype appeared many times. Its antigen is undetermined. The genes are TRBV20-1 and TRBJ1-3, with 9 bases fitting TRBD1. The origin of this receptor is an adult who was a healthcare worker with PCR-confirmed SARS-CoV-2 infection or an uninfected control (not recorded which). Sequencing was carried out using whole blood. The CDR3 region is CSARTGGASGNTIYF. CDR3 bases: TGCAGTGCTAGAACAGGGGGCGCATCTGGAAACACCATATATTTT.